The 29 T cell receptor beta chains given below trace back to one sample, sequenced in a study of monozygotic twins with inflammatory bowel disease. TCRdb re-analyzed the 5' RACE reads; it lists each CDR3 protein once, without DNA. The data show about 170,000 distinct CDR3 sequences, and the top ten clones hold approximately 2.8%. The material sequenced was blood. The source of these receptors is a human donor with ulcerative colitis or Crohn's disease, or a healthy co-twin of an affected twin (not recorded which).

The chain joins TRBV7-2 to TRBJ1-2. Germline V lookup: CDR1 SGHTA, CDR2 FQGNSA. The CDR3 sequence is 14 residues long. The CDR3 spells CASSTRFWDYGYTF.

The chain joins TRBV7-2 to TRBJ1-1; TCRdb names TRBD1, which stays unverified in the absence of DNA. Germline V lookup: CDR1 SGHTA, CDR2 FQGNSA. This CDR3 has 14 residues. The CDR3 sequence: CASSPWTENTEAFF.

The CDR3 sequence: CSAARPPAYNEQFF. The J gene is TRBJ2-1, the V gene TRBV20-1; TCRdb gives TRBD1 as the D gene, but with no DNA this cannot be confirmed. CDR1 is DFQATT, CDR2 SNEGSKA, per germline (reference sequence). The CDR3 sequence is 14 residues long.

The rearrangement joins TRBV7-3 to TRBJ2-1. Germline V gene sequence: CDR1 SGHTA, CDR2 FQGTGA. CDR3 length: 15 residues. CDR3 in amino acids: CASSLSWSSYNEQFF.

The V and J genes are TRBV28 and TRBJ1-1; with no DNA, the TCRdb D assignment of TRBD1 cannot be verified. The CDR3 length is 14 residues. The germline V gene encodes CDR1 MDHEN and CDR2 SYDVKM. The CDR3 sequence: CASSSPGQNTEAFF.

The gene calls are TRBV11-2 and TRBJ1-3; TCRdb's D call of TRBD1 is untestable without DNA. Germline V lookup: CDR1 SGHAT, CDR2 FQNNGV. CDR3 length: 17 amino acids. CDR3 sequence: CASRLFGRGRSGNTIYF.

The V gene is TRBV15, the J gene TRBJ2-7. There are 14 residues in the CDR3. Germline V gene sequence: CDR1 LNHNV, CDR2 YYDKDF (reference sequence). CDR3: CATSRGSWAYEQYF.

The chain combines TRBV6-6 with TRBJ1-1; TCRdb outputs TRBD1, but without DNA this stays unchecked. CDR1 is MNHNY and CDR2 is SVGAGI in the germline V gene (reference sequence). The CDR3 is 14 amino acids. The chain's CDR3 is CASKSNTGDTEAFF.

The CDR3 sequence: CASSAYGQNTGDEQFF. The chain joins TRBV9 to TRBJ2-1. Germline V gene sequence: CDR1 SGDLS, CDR2 YYNGEE. The CDR3 covers 16 residues.

The V and J genes are TRBV7-2 and TRBJ1-2; TCRdb's assignment of TRBD1 cannot be checked, as there is no DNA. This CDR3 comprises 14 residues. Germline V gives CDR1 SGHTA, CDR2 FQGNSA. This CDR3 is CASSQGGERYGYTF.

The gene calls are TRBV6-2 or TRBV6-3 and TRBJ2-7; TCRdb returns TRBD2, unconfirmable since there is no DNA. In germline, CDR1 is MNHEY, CDR2 SVGEGT. This CDR3 spans 12 amino acids. The CDR3 protein is CASSLGGLGQYF.

CDR3 amino acids: CASSHRDRGGPLHF. This rearrangement joins TRBV12-3 or TRBV12-4 to TRBJ1-6; checking the TCRdb D call of TRBD1 is not possible without DNA. The CDR3 spans 14 residues.

The chain has TRBV7-8 and TRBJ2-2; lacking DNA, the TRBD1 call made by TCRdb goes unchecked. The CDR3 runs 15 residues. The germline V gene has CDR1 SGHVS and CDR2 FQNEAQ. CDR3 amino acids: CASSGQGLAPGELFF.

CDR3 protein: CASSSHPGAEYEQFF. The rearrangement uses TRBV9 and TRBJ2-1; TCRdb's D call, TRBD1, is unchecked because there is no DNA. Germline V gene sequence: CDR1 SGDLS, CDR2 YYNGEE. The CDR3 sequence is 15 residues long.

V usage is TRBV12-3 or TRBV12-4 and J usage is TRBJ2-2; TCRdb returns TRBD1, unconfirmable since there is no DNA. The CDR3 is 15 residues long. The CDR3 protein is CASSRQGANTGELFF.

The CDR3 protein is CASSLSSPRNYGYTF. The chain links TRBV5-1 to TRBJ1-2; as DNA is missing, the TRBD1 call by TCRdb cannot be tested. The CDR3 runs to 15 residues. CDR1 and CDR2 (germline): SGHRS, YFSETQ.

The J gene is TRBJ2-6, the V gene TRBV14. Per germline, CDR1 SGHDN and CDR2 FVKESK. This CDR3 is 17 amino acids long. CDR3 residues: CASSQGSGFGGANVLTF.

This chain uses TRBV29-1 with TRBJ2-3; TCRdb calls TRBD1, which cannot be checked without DNA. The germline gives CDR1 SQVTM, CDR2 ANQGSEA. This CDR3 is built from 14 residues. CDR3 residues: CSVTTGLSTDTQYF.

CDR3 loop: CASSLVGQGAYEQYF. The chain links TRBV11-1 to TRBJ2-7; TCRdb's assignment of TRBD1 cannot be checked, as there is no DNA. This CDR3 is built from 15 residues. Germline V gene data show CDR1 as SGHAT and CDR2 as FQDESV (reference sequence). The full variable domain, in which reference TRBV11-1 and TRBJ2-7 provide the parts outside the CDR3, is EAEVAQSPRYKITEKSQAVAFWCDPISGHATLYWYRQILGQGPELLVQFQDESVVDDSQLPKDRFSAERLKGVDSTLKIQPAELGDSAMYLCASSLVGQGAYEQYFGPGTRLTVT.

The chain uses TRBV29-1 and TRBJ2-1; TCRdb selects TRBD2, and the lack of DNA leaves this call unchecked. This CDR3 is 13 amino acids long. Germline loops: CDR1 SQVTM, CDR2 ANQGSEA. CDR3 loop: CSVGERDNNEQFF.

The chain is built from TRBV5-1 and TRBJ1-1; TCRdb calls TRBD1, which cannot be checked without DNA. This CDR3 region has 14 residues. Germline CDR1 SGHRS, CDR2 YFSETQ. CDR3 region: CASTWAGRDTEAFF.

The chain recombines TRBV11-2 with TRBJ2-7; TCRdb selects TRBD1, and the lack of DNA leaves this call unchecked. This CDR3 is 12 amino acids long. CDR1 and CDR2 from the germline V gene are SGHAT and FQNNGV. This CDR3 is CASSFSQGVLGF.

V gene TRBV5-1 combines with J gene TRBJ2-6. Germline lookup yields CDR1 SGHRS and CDR2 YFSETQ. The CDR3 runs to 14 residues. CDR3 in amino acids: CASSLLSGANVLTF.

The CDR3: CASSSTGANEAFF. The chain couples TRBV5-1 to TRBJ1-1; TCRdb calls TRBD1, which cannot be checked without DNA. From germline, CDR1 is SGHRS and CDR2 YFSETQ. This CDR3 has 13 residues.

The CDR3 here is CASSEGNTGELFF. The chain is built from TRBV9 and TRBJ2-2. The CDR3 length is 13 residues. Germline CDR1 SGDLS, CDR2 YYNGEE.

The rearrangement joins TRBV20-1 to TRBJ2-1. The germline CDR1 and CDR2 sequences are DFQATT and SNEGSKA (reference sequence). The CDR3 has 16 amino acids. CDR3 loop: CSAGTLLETSYNEQFF.

CDR3 sequence: CASSAEVTGGLSGANVLTF. The chain links TRBV6-4 to TRBJ2-6; no DNA is available, so the TRBD1 call from TCRdb remains unchecked. The CDR3 is made up of 19 amino acids. CDR1 is MRHNA and CDR2 is SNTAGT in the germline V gene.

The chain recombines TRBV10-3 with TRBJ2-2; TCRdb indicates TRBD2, and absent DNA this call remains unverified. CDR1 and CDR2 from the germline V gene are ENHRY and SYGVKD. There are 18 residues in the CDR3. CDR3 sequence: CAISERTSGSGRTGELFF.

The chain joins TRBV5-1 to TRBJ1-1; the D gene TCRdb calls, TRBD1, cannot be checked with no DNA. The CDR3 spans 17 residues. CDR1 and CDR2 from the germline V gene are SGHRS and YFSETQ. CDR3 region: CASSLGQGLGQNTEAFF.